These 9 T cell receptor beta chains were sequenced from one sample in a study of technical replicates of blood from a few donors (dated by TCRdb to the late 2010s). The method was the immunoSEQ multiplex PCR assay. Imported from immuneACCESS, the table was reduced by TCRdb to in-frame sequences with V and J called. These copies leave out some clones; in studies compared against another copy, an unresolved V gene accounts for under half, and the cause of the remainder is not known. For this sample the table gives fewer than 95,000 clones, of which 75% to 95% were detected only once. The ten largest clonotypes hold around 0.24% of the sample. Sample: T cells isolated from PBMCs. All receptors derive from a human donor in good health.

The chain links TRBV7-2 to TRBJ1-5; the D is unclear. V was shortened by 1 base and J by 4 bases, with 8 bases between the two germline ends. Germline assignment: CDR1 SGHTA and CDR2 FQGNSA. The CDR3 runs to 14 residues. In nucleotides, the CDR3 is TGTGCCAGCAGCTTAGGTGGAGGGAATCAGCCCCAGCATTTT. Protein sequence: CASSLGGGNQPQHF.

The V call is TRBV2, the J call TRBJ1-5; TRBD1 agrees at 9 bases. V shed 4 bases, J shed 7 bases, and the junction held 8 bases outside the gene matches. Germline lookup yields CDR1 SNHLY and CDR2 FYNNEI. The CDR3 runs 15 residues. Here the CDR3 reads CASSAVGQGLQPQHF. The DNA for the CDR3 is TGTGCCAGCAGTGCCGTGGGACAGGGCCTCCAGCCCCAGCATTTT.

The CDR3 DNA follows: TGCGCCAGCAGTGAGTTTGGACAGGGCCCCTATGGCTACACCTTC. Protein product: CASSEFGQGPYGYTF. This chain connects TRBV10-2 to TRBJ1-2; 8 bases line up with TRBD1. V shed 1 base, J shed 4 bases, and the junction held 5 bases outside the gene matches. Germline assignment: CDR1 WSHSY and CDR2 SAAADI. This CDR3 has 15 amino acids.

This chain uses TRBV4-2 with TRBJ1-5; the D gene is possibly TRBD1 (6 bases). The ends were cut back, 3 bases at V and 3 bases at J, with 12 bases in the middle. CDR1 is LGHNA, CDR2 YNFKEQ, per germline. The CDR3 totals 15 residues. CDR3 loop: CASSQAWTVNQPQHF. The CDR3 nucleotides are TGTGCCAGCAGCCAGGCATGGACAGTCAATCAGCCCCAGCATTTT.

This clone has just one count. V and J are TRBV7-9 and TRBJ2-1, with D perhaps TRBD1 (5 bases). Between the trimmed V and J ends, which lost 8 bases and 0 bases, there was a span of 17 bases. The CDR3 totals 16 residues. Germline V CDR1 and CDR2: SEHNR, FQNEAQ (reference sequence). The CDR3 region has the DNA TGTGCCAGCTGCACTGGGGCGGCGAGCTCCTACAATGAGCAGTTCTTC. Encoded protein: CASCTGAASSYNEQFF.

This chain uses TRBV5-4 with TRBJ2-7, with TRBD2 matching over 7 bases. V shed 1 base and J 0 bases; nucleotides not matched to a gene: 7. The germline V gene has CDR1 SGHNT and CDR2 YYREEE (reference sequence). This CDR3 is built from 16 residues. The CDR3 nucleotides are TGTGCCAGCAGCTTGTCTGCCGGGGAGGGCTCCTACGAGCAGTACTTC. This encodes CASSLSAGEGSYEQYF.

The chain recombines TRBV7-6 with TRBJ2-1, with D tentatively TRBD1 (7 bases). The V gene's germline CDR1 is SGHVS and CDR2 FNYEAQ. Trimming took off 1 base at V and 4 bases at J, with 14 bases between the two ends. The CDR3 has 16 residues. Here the CDR3 reads CASSLEAPGGYNEQFF. CDR3 bases: TGTGCCAGCAGCTTAGAGGCTCCAGGGGGGTACAATGAGCAGTTCTTC.

The genes are TRBV29-1 and TRBJ1-2; a possible D gene is TRBD1 (6 bases). The V end lost 3 bases, the J end lost 6 bases, and 11 bases lay between the germline ends. In germline, CDR1 is SQVTM, CDR2 ANQGSEA. The CDR3 extends over 12 amino acids. The CDR3 reads CSVDRAGDGYTF. For the CDR3, the DNA is TGCAGCGTTGATCGGGCAGGGGATGGCTACACCTTC.

The chain has TRBV4-2 and TRBJ2-1; 7 nucleotides line up with TRBD2. The CDR3 contains 16 residues. The ends lost 1 base at V and 4 bases at J; junction bases unmatched: 7. The germline CDR1 and CDR2 sequences are LGHNA and YNFKEQ. CDR3 DNA: TGTGCCAGCAGCCAAGGCGGCGGGGGAACTTACAATGAGCAGTTCTTC. Translating gives CASSQGGGGTYNEQFF.